Following are 20 T cell receptor beta chains from one sample sequenced in a study of cytomegalovirus exposure and HLA in healthy donors. Primers: 60 Vbeta forward and 13 Jbeta reverse. Method: immunoSEQ multiplex PCR; TCRdb's copy keeps in-frame clones and lacks some. The sample lists around 70,000 clones; under 85% were seen once. Sequenced input: PBMCs. These receptors were collected from a woman aged 40 to 50 in good health and CMV-seropositive.

The chain uses TRBV28 and TRBJ1-2; 9 positions agree with TRBD1. The CDR3 is 17 residues long. V gave up 7 bases and J gave up 2 bases; unmatched junction bases: 14. Germline V gene sequence: CDR1 MDHEN, CDR2 SYDVKM. The CDR3 region has the DNA TGTGCCAGCACCCTACCCAGCTACAGGGGGCGCAACTATGGCTACACCTTC. Protein: CASTLPSYRGRNYGYTF.

The chain uses TRBV5-5 and TRBJ1-5; 8 nucleotides line up with TRBD1. With 6 bases clipped from V and 5 bases from J, the junction kept 4 bases outside the gene matches. Germline V gene sequence: CDR1 SGHKS, CDR2 YYEKEE (reference sequence). The CDR3 is made up of 13 amino acids. This CDR3 reads CASNPTGDQPQHF. As DNA, the CDR3 is TGTGCCAGCAACCCGACAGGGGATCAGCCCCAGCATTTT.

V gene TRBV2 combines with J gene TRBJ1-5, with D unresolved. This CDR3 contains 14 residues. Germline CDR1 is SNHLY and CDR2 is FYNNEI. Trimming shortened V by 5 bases and J by 1 base, and 9 bases separated the two germline ends. In nucleotides, the CDR3 is TGTGCCAGCAGTTTGCCAGAAAGCAATCAGCCCCAGCATTTT. It is translated as CASSLPESNQPQHF.

This clone was observed once. This chain uses TRBV28 with TRBJ1-6; 8 nucleotides match TRBD1. This CDR3 has 14 residues. V trimming: 6 bases; J trimming: 7 bases; junction bases outside the gene matches: 5. Germline assignment: CDR1 MDHEN and CDR2 SYDVKM. CDR3 DNA: TGTGCCAGCAGACACAGGGGGAGGAATTCACCCCTCCACTTT. It translates to CASRHRGRNSPLHF.

The chain has TRBV4-1 and TRBJ2-1; 8 bases match TRBD1. The V gene end was trimmed by 0 bases and the J gene end by 5 bases; junction bases not matched to a gene: 12. This CDR3 region has 18 residues. Looked up from germline, CDR1 is MGHRA and CDR2 is YSYEKL. The CDR3 sequence: CASSQDLRAGGFHNEQFF. The CDR3 region has the DNA TGCGCCAGCAGCCAAGACTTGAGGGCAGGGGGCTTCCACAATGAGCAGTTCTTC.

This chain joins TRBV7-2 and TRBJ1-4; D remains ambiguous. Per the germline V gene, CDR1 is SGHTA and CDR2 is FQGNSA. V was clipped by 1 base and J by 3 bases, with 12 bases between them. CDR3 length: 16 amino acids. This CDR3 reads CASSLGYAPANEKLFF. As DNA, the CDR3 is TGTGCCAGCAGCTTAGGGTACGCGCCGGCTAATGAAAAACTGTTTTTT. The full variable domain, rest sourced from reference TRBV7-2 and TRBJ1-4, is GAGVSQSPSNKVTEKGKDVELRCDPISGHTALYWYRQSLGQGLEFLIYFQGNSAPDKSGLPSDRFSAERTGGSVSTLTIQRTQQEDSAVYLCASSLGYAPANEKLFFGSGTQLSVL.

The J gene is TRBJ2-1, the V gene TRBV6-4; 8 nucleotides agree with TRBD2. This CDR3 is 14 amino acids long. Trimming at V came to 0 bases and at J to 9 bases, leaving 4 bases not matched to a gene. Germline lookup yields CDR1 MRHNA and CDR2 SNTAGT. This CDR3 is CASSDSGGAFEQFF. As DNA, the CDR3 is TGTGCCAGCAGTGACTCCGGGGGGGCCTTTGAGCAGTTCTTC.

DNA of the CDR3: TGTGCCACCAGCAGGGACCGGACAGCTGAAGCTTTCTTT. This codes for CATSRDRTAEAFF. This chain joins TRBV15 and TRBJ1-1; possibly TRBD1 for D (6 bases). The CDR3 totals 13 residues. Germline CDR1 LNHNV, CDR2 YYDKDF (reference sequence). The ends were cut back, 3 bases at V and 6 bases at J, with 11 bases in the middle. The variable domain in full, with the rest retrieved from reference TRBV15 and TRBJ1-1, is DAMVIQNPRYQVTQFGKPVTLSCSQTLNHNVMYWYQQKSSQAPKLLFHYYDKDFNNEADTPDNFQSRRPNTSFCFLDIRSPGLGDTAMYLCATSRDRTAEAFFGQGTRLTVV.

The chain uses TRBV5-1 and TRBJ2-2; a weak D match, TRBD2 (6 bases). The V gene lost 6 bases and the J gene lost 3 bases, with 9 bases spanning the gap. CDR3 length equals 13 residues. CDR1 and CDR2 (germline): SGHRS, YFSETQ. The CDR3: CASTPSDTGELFF. CDR3 nucleotides: TGCGCCAGCACCCCTAGCGACACCGGGGAGCTGTTTTTT.

This rearrangement joins TRBV2 to TRBJ2-5, with 14 bases lining up with TRBD2. There are 15 residues in the CDR3. V was clipped by 8 bases and J by 5 bases; unmatched bases: 7. Germline lookup yields CDR1 SNHLY and CDR2 FYNNEI. CDR3 protein: CASERLAGGLETQYF. In nucleotides, the CDR3 is TGTGCCAGCGAGAGACTAGCGGGGGGGCTTGAGACCCAGTACTTC. The full variable domain, with the rest looked up from reference TRBV2 and TRBJ2-5, is EPEVTQTPSHQVTQMGQEVILRCVPISNHLYFYWYRQILGQKVEFLVSFYNNEISEKSEIFDDQFSVERPDGSNFTLKIRSTKLEDSAMYFCASERLAGGLETQYFGPGTRLLVL.

This clone has more than one count but fewer than ten. The rearrangement joins TRBV4-3 to TRBJ2-5; D is unresolved. The CDR3 has 14 amino acids. The V end was cut by 0 bases, the J end by 1 base, with 6 bases between. Germline V gene lookup returns CDR1 LGHNA and CDR2 YSLEER. The CDR3 sequence: CASSQEVAQETQYF. In DNA, the CDR3 is TGCGCCAGCAGCCAAGAGGTAGCCCAAGAGACCCAGTACTTC.

The chain has TRBV7-2 and TRBJ2-1; 11 positions agree with TRBD2. V lost 1 base to trimming and J lost 4 bases; unmatched junction nucleotides: 3. Germline values: CDR1 SGHTA, CDR2 FQGNSA. The CDR3 runs to 16 residues. CDR3 nucleotide sequence: TGTGCCAGCAGCTTAGTAGCGGGAGGGGTATACAATGAGCAGTTCTTC. This translates into CASSLVAGGVYNEQFF.

The chain employs TRBV28 and TRBJ2-3; 8 bases are a match to TRBD2. Germline trimming cut 7 bases from V and 2 bases from J; bases unmatched to any gene: 5. The germline gives CDR1 MDHEN, CDR2 SYDVKM. This CDR3 comprises 14 residues. CDR3 DNA: TGTGCCAGCAAGGCTAGCGGGTACACAGATACGCAGTATTTT. As protein: CASKASGYTDTQYF.

The chain employs TRBV18 and TRBJ2-7; weak D call: TRBD1 (6 bases). Germline values: CDR1 KGHSH, CDR2 LQKENI. The CDR3 has 13 amino acids. V was shortened by 3 bases and J by 3 bases, with 9 bases between the two germline ends. This chain's CDR3 is CASSPGTSYEQYF. In nucleotides, the CDR3 is TGTGCCAGCTCACCTGGGACAAGCTACGAGCAGTACTTC.

The CDR3 DNA follows: TGTGCCATCAGTGAGGGCCAGGATAATTCACCCCTCCACTTT. It is translated as CAISEGQDNSPLHF. The chain combines TRBV10-3 with TRBJ1-6; D gene uncertain. The germline CDR1 and CDR2 sequences are ENHRY and SYGVKD. Deletions cut 2 bases from V and 5 bases from J, with 7 bases between. The CDR3 totals 14 residues.

This clone occurred a few times. The chain has TRBV5-6 and TRBJ1-1; D gene uncertain. Per germline, CDR1 SGHDT and CDR2 YYEEEE. The CDR3 runs to 15 residues. The V end lost 1 base, the J end lost 4 bases, and 14 bases lay between the germline ends. The CDR3 coding sequence is TGTGCCAGCAGCTTGTTACTCCCCTCGGGCACTGAAGCTTTCTTT. Translation gives CASSLLLPSGTEAFF.

This chain connects TRBV18 to TRBJ2-5; no clear D gene. There are 14 residues in the CDR3. V gave up 0 bases and J gave up 1 base, with 6 bases separating them. Germline CDR1 reads KGHSH; CDR2 reads LQKENI. CDR3 bases: TGTGCCAGCTCACCACCGAACACCCAAGAGACCCAGTACTTC. Encoded protein: CASSPPNTQETQYF.

The chain couples TRBV7-9 to TRBJ2-3; unclear D gene. CDR1 and CDR2 (germline): SEHNR, FQNEAQ (reference sequence). Trimming cost V 1 base and J 5 bases, with 10 bases left between them. The CDR3 has 14 residues. For the CDR3, the DNA is TGTGCCAGCAGCTTAGTTGGAGTCGGAGATACGCAGTATTTT. Its translation is CASSLVGVGDTQYF. Complete variable domain (other parts from reference TRBV7-9 and TRBJ2-3): DTGVSQNPRHKITKRGQNVTFRCDPISEHNRLYWYRQTLGQGPEFLTYFQNEAQLEKSRLLSDRFSAERPKGSFSTLEIQRTEQGDSAMYLCASSLVGVGDTQYFGPGTRLTVL.

The CDR3: CASSGLAGGYNEQFF. In DNA, the CDR3 is TGCGCCAGCAGCGGACTAGCGGGGGGATACAATGAGCAGTTCTTC. The rearrangement uses TRBV5-1 and TRBJ2-1; TRBD2 aligns across 14 bases. Germline lookup yields CDR1 SGHRS and CDR2 YFSETQ. The CDR3 runs to 15 residues. V shed 4 bases, J shed 4 bases, and the junction held 1 base outside the gene matches.

The chain uses TRBV6-6 and TRBJ2-2, with D possibly matching TRBD1 (5 bases). V was shortened by 7 bases and J by 7 bases, with 10 bases between the two germline ends. This CDR3 is 12 amino acids long. The germline V gene encodes CDR1 MNHNY and CDR2 SVGAGI (reference sequence). The CDR3 loop reads CASIGADGELFF. In DNA, the CDR3 is TGTGCCAGCATTGGGGCGGACGGGGAGCTGTTTTTT.